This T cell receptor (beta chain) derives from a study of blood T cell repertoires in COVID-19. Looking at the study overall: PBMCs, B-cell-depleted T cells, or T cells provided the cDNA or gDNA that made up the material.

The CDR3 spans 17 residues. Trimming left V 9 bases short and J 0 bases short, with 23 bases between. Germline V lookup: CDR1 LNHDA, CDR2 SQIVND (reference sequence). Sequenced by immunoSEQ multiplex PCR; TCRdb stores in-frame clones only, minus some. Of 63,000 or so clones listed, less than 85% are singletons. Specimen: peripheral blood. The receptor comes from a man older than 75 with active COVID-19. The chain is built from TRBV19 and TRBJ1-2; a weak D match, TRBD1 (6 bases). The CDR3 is CASGFGWGLISNYGYTF. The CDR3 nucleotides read TGTGCCAGCGGATTCGGGTGGGGGCTTATTTCTAACTATGGCTACACCTTC.